These T cell receptor beta chains were read from a single sample in a study of CD8+ T cells in alopecia areata. Profiling relied on immunoSEQ multiplex PCR, and the TCRdb table lists in-frame clones only, not all of them. Of more than 140,000 clones in the sample, 86% were seen once. The specimen was CD8+ T cells sorted from blood, collected at week 4, from a patient treated with tofacitinib. These receptors all come from a human donor with alopecia areata. The CDR3 runs from the conserved cysteine through the conserved F or W. Each record gives: D gene, clone size, J gene, V gene, CDR3 protein, CDR3 DNA. A D gene is named only where the DNA matches it firmly. Some rows have no size entry. The others give once, few or many, or a class for an expanded clone.

D gene: TRBD2
clone size: NA
J gene: TRBJ2-1
V gene: TRBV7-9
CDR3 protein: CASSNQAGPSYNEQFF
CDR3 DNA: TGTGCCAGCAGCAATCAAGCGGGGCCTTCCTACAATGAGCAGTTCTTC

D gene: TRBD1
clone size: NA
J gene: TRBJ1-2
V gene: TRBV9
CDR3 protein: CASSAGQGPIEGYTF
CDR3 DNA: TGTGCCAGCAGCGCCGGACAGGGACCGATCGAAGGCTACACCTTC

D gene: TRBD1
clone size: NA
J gene: TRBJ2-5
V gene: TRBV27
CDR3 protein: CASSSQKLGQLGTQYF
CDR3 DNA: TGTGCCAGCAGTTCCCAAAAGCTGGGACAGTTGGGGACCCAGTACTTC

D gene: TRBD1
clone size: NA
J gene: TRBJ2-7
V gene: TRBV29-1
CDR3 protein: CSVEGINRGNYEQYF
CDR3 DNA: TGCAGCGTTGAAGGGATAAACAGGGGAAACTACGAGCAGTACTTC

D gene: NA
clone size: NA
J gene: TRBJ1-5
V gene: TRBV4-1
CDR3 protein: CASSQDPQGDQPQHF
CDR3 DNA: TGCGCCAGCAGCCAAGATCCCCAAGGAGATCAGCCCCAGCATTTT

D gene: NA
clone size: NA
J gene: TRBJ2-3
V gene: TRBV13
CDR3 protein: CASSLGGTSADTQYF
CDR3 DNA: TGTGCCAGCAGCTTAGGGGGGACCTCGGCAGATACGCAGTATTTT

D gene: NA
clone size: NA
J gene: TRBJ2-1
V gene: TRBV6-6
CDR3 protein: CASSYGDNEQFF
CDR3 DNA: TGTGCCAGCAGTTACGGAGACAATGAGCAGTTCTTC

D gene: TRBD1
clone size: NA
J gene: TRBJ2-7
V gene: TRBV25-1
CDR3 protein: CASSMTGGFYEQYF
CDR3 DNA: TGTGCCAGCAGCATGACAGGGGGCTTTTACGAGCAGTACTTC

D gene: TRBD2
clone size: NA
J gene: TRBJ2-1
V gene: TRBV7-2
CDR3 protein: CASSLISWGGNEQFF
CDR3 DNA: TGTGCCAGCAGCTTAATTTCGTGGGGGGGCAATGAGCAGTTCTTC

D gene: TRBD2
clone size: NA
J gene: TRBJ2-1
V gene: TRBV7-9
CDR3 protein: CASSATSGRVNEQFF
CDR3 DNA: TGTGCCAGCAGCGCGACTAGCGGGAGAGTCAATGAGCAGTTCTTC

D gene: NA
clone size: NA
J gene: TRBJ1-6
V gene: TRBV7-6
CDR3 protein: CASSLSLSYNSPLHF
CDR3 DNA: TGTGCCAGCAGCTTAAGTCTCTCCTATAATTCACCCCTCCACTTT

D gene: NA
clone size: NA
J gene: TRBJ2-5
V gene: TRBV18
CDR3 protein: CASSPNQETQYF
CDR3 DNA: TGTGCCAGCTCACCCAACCAAGAGACCCAGTACTTC

D gene: NA
clone size: NA
J gene: TRBJ1-2
V gene: TRBV13
CDR3 protein: CASTAGLGDYGYTF
CDR3 DNA: TGTGCCAGCACCGCCGGCCTTGGGGACTATGGCTACACCTTC

D gene: NA
clone size: NA
J gene: TRBJ1-2
V gene: TRBV29-1
CDR3 protein: CSVEDSTF
CDR3 DNA: TGCAGCGTTGAGGACAGCACCTTC

D gene: NA
clone size: NA
J gene: TRBJ2-2
V gene: TRBV9
CDR3 protein: CASSVGGLRNTGELFF
CDR3 DNA: TGTGCCAGCAGCGTAGGAGGTCTCCGGAACACCGGGGAGCTGTTTTTT

D gene: NA
clone size: NA
J gene: TRBJ1-2
V gene: TRBV29-1
CDR3 protein: CSVVGGYGYTF
CDR3 DNA: TGCAGCGTTGTAGGGGGATACGGCTACACCTTC

D gene: NA
clone size: once
J gene: TRBJ2-1
V gene: TRBV5-1
CDR3 protein: CASSPKRTARAIDEQFF
CDR3 DNA: TGCGCCAGCAGCCCGAAGAGGACAGCACGAGCGATCGATGAGCAGTTCTTC

D gene: NA
clone size: NA
J gene: TRBJ2-7
V gene: TRBV30
CDR3 protein: CAWSVPRQNPYEQYF
CDR3 DNA: TGTGCCTGGAGTGTACCTCGGCAGAATCCCTACGAGCAGTACTTC

D gene: NA
clone size: NA
J gene: TRBJ2-7
V gene: TRBV25-1
CDR3 protein: CASSGNLEQYF
CDR3 DNA: TGTGCCAGCAGTGGAAACCTCGAGCAGTACTTC

D gene: NA
clone size: NA
J gene: TRBJ2-5
V gene: TRBV29-1
CDR3 protein: CSVEWQGTETQYF
CDR3 DNA: TGCAGCGTTGAGTGGCAGGGGACAGAGACCCAGTACTTC

D gene: TRBD1
clone size: NA
J gene: TRBJ2-1
V gene: TRBV13
CDR3 protein: CASSPPDRLEQFF
CDR3 DNA: TGTGCCAGCAGCCCCCCGGACAGGCTGGAGCAGTTCTTC

D gene: NA
clone size: NA
J gene: TRBJ1-2
V gene: TRBV7-9
CDR3 protein: CASSAPEDPNYGYTF
CDR3 DNA: TGTGCCAGCAGCGCCCCAGAAGACCCTAACTATGGCTACACCTTC

D gene: NA
clone size: few
J gene: TRBJ1-1
V gene: TRBV4-1
CDR3 protein: CASSQMMQGNTEAFF
CDR3 DNA: TGCGCCAGCAGCCAGATGATGCAGGGGAACACTGAAGCTTTCTTT

D gene: TRBD2
clone size: NA
J gene: TRBJ2-7
V gene: TRBV7-2
CDR3 protein: CASSSGLAGENEQYF
CDR3 DNA: TGTGCCAGCAGCTCTGGACTAGCGGGGGAAAACGAGCAGTACTTC

D gene: TRBD1
clone size: NA
J gene: TRBJ1-2
V gene: TRBV14
CDR3 protein: CASSQLGGPGYTF
CDR3 DNA: TGTGCCAGCAGCCAGTTAGGGGGCCCTGGCTACACCTTC

D gene: NA
clone size: NA
J gene: TRBJ2-1
V gene: TRBV6-1
CDR3 protein: CASSEVGEGYNEQFF
CDR3 DNA: TGTGCCAGCAGTGAAGTTGGAGAAGGATACAATGAGCAGTTCTTC

D gene: TRBD2
clone size: once
J gene: TRBJ2-3
V gene: TRBV10-3
CDR3 protein: CAISGGPSGRTDTQYF
CDR3 DNA: TGTGCCATCAGTGGGGGACCTAGCGGCCGCACAGATACGCAGTATTTT

D gene: TRBD1
clone size: once
J gene: TRBJ2-2
V gene: TRBV29-1
CDR3 protein: CSATGTGVNPGELFF
CDR3 DNA: TGCAGCGCAACCGGGACAGGGGTTAATCCCGGGGAGCTGTTTTTT

D gene: NA
clone size: once
J gene: TRBJ2-7
V gene: TRBV29-1
CDR3 protein: CSARAGDSYEQYF
CDR3 DNA: TGCAGCGCGAGGGCCGGGGACTCCTACGAGCAGTACTTC

D gene: NA
clone size: few
J gene: TRBJ2-7
V gene: TRBV19
CDR3 protein: CASRPRLGQDEQYF
CDR3 DNA: TGTGCCAGTCGGCCCCGCTTAGGGCAGGACGAGCAGTACTTC

D gene: NA
clone size: NA
J gene: TRBJ2-5
V gene: TRBV7-3
CDR3 protein: CASSLTGGPRETQYF
CDR3 DNA: TGTGCCAGCAGCTTAACCGGCGGCCCAAGGGAGACCCAGTACTTC

D gene: NA
clone size: NA
J gene: TRBJ2-7
V gene: TRBV27
CDR3 protein: CASSLSGSPYEQYF
CDR3 DNA: TGTGCCAGCAGTTTATCAGGCAGCCCCTACGAGCAGTACTTC

D gene: NA
clone size: NA
J gene: TRBJ1-5
V gene: TRBV9
CDR3 protein: CASSVALGQPQHF
CDR3 DNA: TGTGCCAGCAGCGTAGCTCTGGGGCAGCCCCAGCATTTT

D gene: NA
clone size: NA
J gene: TRBJ2-7
V gene: TRBV19
CDR3 protein: CASRSGVNEQYF
CDR3 DNA: TGTGCCAGTAGATCCGGGGTAAACGAGCAGTACTTC

D gene: NA
clone size: NA
J gene: TRBJ2-7
V gene: TRBV7-9
CDR3 protein: CASSLVGGGAVEQYF
CDR3 DNA: TGTGCCAGCAGCTTAGTGGGTGGCGGGGCTGTCGAGCAGTACTTC

D gene: NA
clone size: NA
J gene: TRBJ2-3
V gene: TRBV7-9
CDR3 protein: CASSSPLTDTQYF
CDR3 DNA: TGTGCCAGCAGTTCCCCGTTAACAGATACGCAGTATTTT

D gene: TRBD2
clone size: NA
J gene: TRBJ2-1
V gene: TRBV7-2
CDR3 protein: CASSLGLFGTSGYNEQFF
CDR3 DNA: TGTGCCAGCAGCTTAGGTTTGTTCGGGACTAGCGGGTACAATGAGCAGTTCTTC